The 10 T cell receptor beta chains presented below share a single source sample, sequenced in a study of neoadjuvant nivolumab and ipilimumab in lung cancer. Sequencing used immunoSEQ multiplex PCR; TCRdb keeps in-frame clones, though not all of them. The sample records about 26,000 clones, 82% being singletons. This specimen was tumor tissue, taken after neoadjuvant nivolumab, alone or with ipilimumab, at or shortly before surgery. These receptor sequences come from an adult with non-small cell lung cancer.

The CDR3: CASSVDRDGNTIYF. The CDR3 bases are TGTGCCAGCAGCGTCGACAGGGACGGAAACACCATATATTTT. V is TRBV6-5 and J is TRBJ1-3; 7 bases are shared with TRBD1. The CDR3 is 14 amino acids. With V trimmed by 6 bases and J by 4 bases, 6 bases remained unmatched. Germline CDR1 is MNHEY and CDR2 is SVGAGI.

CDR3 in DNA: TGTGCCAGCAGTTTAGAGGGGGACGAGCAGTACTTC. Residues: CASSLEGDEQYF. The rearrangement links TRBV27 to TRBJ2-7; D may be TRBD1 (6 bases). Germline-derived CDR1 and CDR2 are MNHEY and SMNVEV (reference sequence). The CDR3 runs 12 residues. V was trimmed by 2 bases and J by 5 bases, leaving 7 bases between them.

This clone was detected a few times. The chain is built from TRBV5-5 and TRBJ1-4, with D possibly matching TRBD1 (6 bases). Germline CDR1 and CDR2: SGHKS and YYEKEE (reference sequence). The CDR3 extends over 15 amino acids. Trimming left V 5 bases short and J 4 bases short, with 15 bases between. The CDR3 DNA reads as TGTGCCAGCAGTTATACAGGGTCCGGTAATGAAAAACTGTTTTTT. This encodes CASSYTGSGNEKLFF.

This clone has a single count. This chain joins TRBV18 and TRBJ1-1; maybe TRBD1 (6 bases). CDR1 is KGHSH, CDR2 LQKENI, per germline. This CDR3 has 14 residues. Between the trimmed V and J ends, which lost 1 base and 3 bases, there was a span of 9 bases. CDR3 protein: CASSPREGDTEAFF. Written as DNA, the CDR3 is TGTGCCAGCTCACCACGGGAGGGGGACACTGAAGCTTTCTTT.

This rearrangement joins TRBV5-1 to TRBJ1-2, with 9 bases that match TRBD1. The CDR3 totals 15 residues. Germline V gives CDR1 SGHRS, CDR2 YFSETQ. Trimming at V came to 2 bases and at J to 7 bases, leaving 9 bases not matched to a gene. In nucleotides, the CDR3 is TGCGCCAGCAGCTTTAACACAGGGGGCGCGGGTGGCTACACCTTC. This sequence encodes CASSFNTGGAGGYTF.

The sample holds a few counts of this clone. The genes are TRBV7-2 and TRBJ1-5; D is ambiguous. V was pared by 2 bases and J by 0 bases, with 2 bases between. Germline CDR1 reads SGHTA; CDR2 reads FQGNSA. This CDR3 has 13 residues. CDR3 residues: CASSLHSNQPQHF. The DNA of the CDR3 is TGTGCCAGCAGCTTACATAGCAATCAGCCCCAGCATTTT.

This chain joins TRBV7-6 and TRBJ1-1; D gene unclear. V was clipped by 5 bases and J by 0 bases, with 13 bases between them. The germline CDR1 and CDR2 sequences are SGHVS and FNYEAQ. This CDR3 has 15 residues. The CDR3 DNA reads TGTGCCAGCAGCCAGACTGACATACTGAACACTGAAGCTTTCTTT. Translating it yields CASSQTDILNTEAFF.

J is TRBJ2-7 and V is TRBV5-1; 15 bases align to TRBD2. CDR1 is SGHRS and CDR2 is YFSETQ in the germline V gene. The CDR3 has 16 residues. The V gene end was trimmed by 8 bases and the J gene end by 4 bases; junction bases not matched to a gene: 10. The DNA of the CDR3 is TGCGCCAGTACCGGGACTAGCGGGAGGAACCCATACGAGCAGTACTTC. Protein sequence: CASTGTSGRNPYEQYF.

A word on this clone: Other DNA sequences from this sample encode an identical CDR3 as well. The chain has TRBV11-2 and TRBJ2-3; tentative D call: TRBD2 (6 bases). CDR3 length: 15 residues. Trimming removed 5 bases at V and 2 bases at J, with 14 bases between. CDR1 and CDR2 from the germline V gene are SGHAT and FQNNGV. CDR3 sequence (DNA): TGTGCCAGCAGCACACCCCGGGGGTCCACAGATACGCAGTATTTT. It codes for CASSTPRGSTDTQYF.

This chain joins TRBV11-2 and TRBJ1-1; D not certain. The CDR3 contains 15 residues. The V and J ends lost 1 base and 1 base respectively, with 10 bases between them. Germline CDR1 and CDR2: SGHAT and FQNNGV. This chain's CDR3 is CASSLGVTRNTEAFF. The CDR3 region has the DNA TGTGCCAGCAGCTTAGGGGTCACAAGGAACACTGAAGCTTTCTTT.